One and the same sample provided the 11 T cell receptor beta chains below, sequenced in a study of blood T cell repertoires in COVID-19. Here immunoSEQ multiplex PCR was the method, and the copy in TCRdb shows in-frame clones only, minus some. The table shows around 300,000 clones, with 80% to 95% occurring only once. The specimen sequenced was peripheral blood. These receptors all stem from a woman younger than 45 with COVID-19, enrolled during active disease.

This clone has only one observation. The genes are TRBV5-5 and TRBJ2-1, with a possible D match to TRBD1 (5 bases). Trimming took 4 bases from V and 3 from J, leaving 14 bases between them. This CDR3 is built from 15 residues. Germline CDR1 and CDR2: SGHKS and YYEKEE (reference sequence). CDR3 bases: TGTGCCAGCAGCGGTCAACAGGAGAACTACAATGAGCAGTTCTTC. Translation: CASSGQQENYNEQFF.

The rearrangement uses TRBV24-1 and TRBJ1-6, with D perhaps matching TRBD1 (6 bases). Between the trimmed V and J ends, which lost 7 bases and 7 bases, there was a span of 7 bases. Germline V gives CDR1 KGHDR, CDR2 SFDVKD. The CDR3 has 12 amino acids. The CDR3 spells CATSTGNSPLHF. The CDR3 DNA reads TGTGCCACCAGCACAGGGAATTCACCCCTCCACTTT.

This CDR3 reads CSVMGQRNTEAFF. The DNA of the CDR3 is TGCAGCGTGATGGGACAAAGGAACACTGAAGCTTTCTTT. This chain joins TRBV29-1 and TRBJ1-1, with a tentative D call TRBD1 (6 bases). This CDR3 is built from 13 residues. The V end was cut by 6 bases, the J end by 1 base, with 12 bases between. Germline V gene lookup returns CDR1 SQVTM and CDR2 ANQGSEA.

The chain recombines TRBV21-1 with TRBJ2-2; TRBD1, as called in the table, went unchecked against the DNA. TRBV21-1 is marked as a pseudogene. This CDR3 is 15 amino acids long. CDR3: CASSKATTVPGELFF. The CDR3 region has the DNA TGTGCCAGCAGCAAAGCGACGACAGTCCCCGGGGAGCTGTTTTTT.

The chain couples TRBV12-3 or TRBV12-4 to TRBJ2-1; D is unresolved. Between the trimmed V and J ends, which lost 2 bases and 14 bases, there was a span of 13 bases. The length of the CDR3 is 12 residues. The CDR3 loop is CASSLSSRGKFF. CDR3 nucleotide sequence: TGTGCCAGCAGTTTATCAAGCCGCGGAAAGTTCTTC.

V is TRBV7-9 and J is TRBJ1-2, with 7 bases aligning to TRBD1. This CDR3 contains 14 residues. Germline V gene sequence: CDR1 SEHNR, CDR2 FQNEAQ (reference sequence). With V trimmed by 5 bases and J by 3 bases, 6 bases remained unmatched. CDR3 amino acids: CASSPRTGDYGYTF. As DNA, the CDR3 is TGTGCCAGCAGCCCTAGGACAGGAGACTATGGCTACACCTTC.

Only one count was recorded for this clone. J is TRBJ1-3 and V is TRBV9; D ambiguous. Germline CDR1 is SGDLS and CDR2 is YYNGEE. This CDR3 region has 17 residues. Trimming took off 1 base at V and 0 bases at J, with 14 bases between the two ends. In DNA, the CDR3 is TGTGCCAGCAGCGTAAATGTGGGTTGGAGCTCTGGAAACACCATATATTTT. Amino acids: CASSVNVGWSSGNTIYF.

This chain links TRBV10-3 with TRBJ1-1; no reliable D call. Germline V gene data show CDR1 as ENHRY and CDR2 as SYGVKD. The CDR3 runs 13 residues. V lost 7 bases to trimming and J lost 0 bases, with 9 bases between them. The CDR3 protein is CAITGSLNTEAFF. The CDR3 DNA sequence: TGTGCCATCACGGGTTCACTGAACACTGAAGCTTTCTTT.

J is TRBJ2-3 and V is TRBV15, with 9 bases identical to TRBD2. This CDR3 contains 14 residues. The ends lost 7 bases at V and 4 bases at J; junction bases unmatched: 6. In germline, CDR1 is LNHNV, CDR2 YYDKDF (reference sequence). CDR3: CATKTGLAADTQYF. CDR3 nucleotides: TGTGCCACCAAGACGGGACTAGCAGCAGATACGCAGTATTTT.

This chain joins TRBV12-3 or TRBV12-4 and TRBJ1-2; TRBD1 agrees at 9 bases. The J segment lost 7 bases and the V segment lost 6 bases, leaving 3 bases of the junction unmatched. CDR3 length: 12 residues. This chain's CDR3 is CASRPQGAGYTF. In DNA form, the CDR3 reads TGTGCCAGCAGACCACAGGGGGCTGGCTACACCTTC.

A note on this clone: The same CDR3 is also encoded by other DNA sequences in this sample. The CDR3 DNA reads TGTGCCAGCAGTCGGACAGGAGCAAACTATGGCTACACCTTC. Amino acid sequence: CASSRTGANYGYTF. The rearrangement uses TRBV6-5 and TRBJ1-2; 7 positions agree with TRBD1. The CDR3 sequence is 14 residues long. CDR1 is MNHEY and CDR2 is SVGAGI in the germline V gene. Trimming took 5 bases from V and 2 from J; bases not matched to a gene: 5.